Sequencing of this T cell receptor beta chain was carried out in a study of blood T cells in healthy people across ages. The study, taken as a whole, reports: Diversity of TCR beta correlated strongly with naive T cell percentage. The recorded TCR beta diversity per million T cells decreased in a roughly linear manner with age.

The germline V gene has CDR1 SNHLY and CDR2 FYNNEI. This CDR3 region has 14 residues. Trimming cost V 6 bases and J 0 bases, with 12 bases left between them. With a J-beta primer mix and a sample-barcoded 5' primer, a second PCR ran 7 to 11 cycles. A minimum of 2.5 million CDR3-containing paired-end reads was obtained for each sample. TCRdb re-called the 5' RACE reads through MiXCR, storing one row per CDR3 protein. The sample shows 590,000 or so distinct CDR3 sequences, about 30% of them seen only once. This clonotype has ten or more counts. Its target is unknown. The chain joins TRBV2 to TRBJ2-7; tentative D call: TRBD1 (6 bases). The clonotype comes from an elderly woman in good health. Sequencing was done on a sample of blood. CDR3 sequence (DNA): TGTGCCAGCAGGGAGACAGGCAGCTCCTACGAGCAGTACTTC. This gives the protein CASRETGSSYEQYF. The entire variable domain, with the rest obtained from reference TRBV2 and TRBJ2-7, is as follows: EPEVTQTPSHQVTQMGQEVILRCVPISNHLYFYWYRQILGQKVEFLVSFYNNEISEKSEIFDDQFSVERPDGSNFTLKIRSTKLEDSAMYFCASRETGSSYEQYFGPGTRLTVT.